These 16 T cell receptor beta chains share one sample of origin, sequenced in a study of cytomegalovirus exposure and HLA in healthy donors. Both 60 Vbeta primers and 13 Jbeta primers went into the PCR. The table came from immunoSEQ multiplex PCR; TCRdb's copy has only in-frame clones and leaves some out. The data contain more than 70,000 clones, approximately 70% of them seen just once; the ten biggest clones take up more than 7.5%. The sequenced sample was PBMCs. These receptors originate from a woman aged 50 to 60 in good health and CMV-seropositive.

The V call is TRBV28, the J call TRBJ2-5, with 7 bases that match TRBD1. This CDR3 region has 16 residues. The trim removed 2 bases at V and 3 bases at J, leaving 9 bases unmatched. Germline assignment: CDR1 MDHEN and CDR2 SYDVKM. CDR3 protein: CASSLSYRGVEETQYF. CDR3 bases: TGTGCCAGCAGTTTAAGTTACAGGGGTGTGGAAGAGACCCAGTACTTC.

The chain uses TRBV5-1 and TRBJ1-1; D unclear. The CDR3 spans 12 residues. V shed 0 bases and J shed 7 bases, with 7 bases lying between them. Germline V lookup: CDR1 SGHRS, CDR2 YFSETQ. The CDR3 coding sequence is TGCGCCAGCAGCTTGGGACCAGGTGAAGCTTTCTTT. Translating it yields CASSLGPGEAFF.

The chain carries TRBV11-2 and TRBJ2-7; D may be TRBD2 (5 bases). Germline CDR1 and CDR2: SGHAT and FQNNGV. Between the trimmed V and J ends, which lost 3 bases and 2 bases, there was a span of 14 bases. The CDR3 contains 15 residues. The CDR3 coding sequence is TGTGCCAGCAGCTTTGGTCGGAGCGGCACCTACGAGCAGTACTTC. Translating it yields CASSFGRSGTYEQYF.

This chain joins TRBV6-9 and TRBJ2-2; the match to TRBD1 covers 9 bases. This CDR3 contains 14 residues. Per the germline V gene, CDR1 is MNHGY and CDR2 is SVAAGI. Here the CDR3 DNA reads TGTGCTATAACAGGGGGCGAGAACACCGGGGAGCTGTTTTTT. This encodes CAITGGENTGELFF.

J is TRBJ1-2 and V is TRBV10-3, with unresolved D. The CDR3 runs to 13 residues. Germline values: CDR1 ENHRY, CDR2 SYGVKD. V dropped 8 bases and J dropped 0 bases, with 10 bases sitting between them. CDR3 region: CAIRREANYGYTF. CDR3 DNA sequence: TGTGCCATCCGGAGAGAAGCTAACTATGGCTACACCTTC.

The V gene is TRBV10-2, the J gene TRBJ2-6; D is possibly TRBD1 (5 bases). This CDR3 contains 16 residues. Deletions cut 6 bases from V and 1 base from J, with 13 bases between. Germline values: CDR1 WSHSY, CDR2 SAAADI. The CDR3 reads CASSVNSGSGANVLTF. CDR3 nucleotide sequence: TGCGCCAGCAGCGTAAATTCAGGGTCTGGGGCCAACGTCCTGACTTTC.

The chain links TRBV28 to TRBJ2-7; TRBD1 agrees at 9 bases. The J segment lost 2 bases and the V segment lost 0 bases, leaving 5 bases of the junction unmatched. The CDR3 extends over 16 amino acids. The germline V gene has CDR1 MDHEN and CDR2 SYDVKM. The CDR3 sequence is CASSLWGTGNTYEQYF. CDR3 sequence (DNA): TGTGCCAGCAGTTTATGGGGGACAGGGAATACCTACGAGCAGTACTTC.

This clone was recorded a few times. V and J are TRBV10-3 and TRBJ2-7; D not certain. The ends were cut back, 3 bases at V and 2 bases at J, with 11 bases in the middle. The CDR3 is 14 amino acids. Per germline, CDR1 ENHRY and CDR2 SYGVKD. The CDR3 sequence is CAISEETRAYEQYF. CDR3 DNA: TGTGCCATCAGTGAAGAGACACGAGCCTACGAGCAGTACTTC.

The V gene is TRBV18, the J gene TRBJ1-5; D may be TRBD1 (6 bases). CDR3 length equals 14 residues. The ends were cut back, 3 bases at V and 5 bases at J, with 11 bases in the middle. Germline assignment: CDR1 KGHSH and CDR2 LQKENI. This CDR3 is CASSPWDIDQPQHF. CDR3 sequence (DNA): TGTGCCAGCTCACCGTGGGACATAGATCAGCCCCAGCATTTT.

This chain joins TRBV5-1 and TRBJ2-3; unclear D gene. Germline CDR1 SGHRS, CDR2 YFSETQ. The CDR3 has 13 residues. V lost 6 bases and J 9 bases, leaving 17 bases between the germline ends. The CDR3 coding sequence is TGCGCCAGCAACGGCGGATCATTGCGAACGCAGTATTTT. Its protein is CASNGGSLRTQYF. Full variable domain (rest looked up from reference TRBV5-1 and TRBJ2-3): KAGVTQTPRYLIKTRGQQVTLSCSPISGHRSVSWYQQTPGQGLQFLFEYFSETQRNKGNFPGRFSGRQFSNSRSEMNVSTLELGDSALYLCASNGGSLRTQYFGPGTRLTVL.

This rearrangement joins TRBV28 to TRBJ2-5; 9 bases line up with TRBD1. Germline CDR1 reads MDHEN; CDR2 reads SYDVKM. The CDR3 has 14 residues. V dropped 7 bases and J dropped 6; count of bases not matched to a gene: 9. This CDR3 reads CASNRAGTGKTQYF. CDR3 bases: TGTGCCAGCAACCGAGCCGGGACAGGGAAGACCCAGTACTTC. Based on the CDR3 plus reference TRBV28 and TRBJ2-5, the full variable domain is DVKVTQSSRYLVKRTGEKVFLECVQDMDHENMFWYRQDPGLGLRLIYFSYDVKMKEKGDIPEGYSVSREKKERFSLILESASTNQTSMYLCASNRAGTGKTQYFGPGTRLLVL.

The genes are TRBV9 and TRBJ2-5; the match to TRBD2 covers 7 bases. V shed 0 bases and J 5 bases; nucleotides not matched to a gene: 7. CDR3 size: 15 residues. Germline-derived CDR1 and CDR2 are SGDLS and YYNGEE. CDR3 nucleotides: TGTGCCAGCAGCGTAGTGGGCGGGAGCGGGGAGACCCAGTACTTC. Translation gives CASSVVGGSGETQYF. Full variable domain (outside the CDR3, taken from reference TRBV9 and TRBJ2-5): DSGVTQTPKHLITATGQRVTLRCSPRSGDLSVYWYQQSLDQGLQFLIQYYNGEERAKGNILERFSAQQFPDLHSELNLSSLELGDSALYFCASSVVGGSGETQYFGPGTRLLVL.

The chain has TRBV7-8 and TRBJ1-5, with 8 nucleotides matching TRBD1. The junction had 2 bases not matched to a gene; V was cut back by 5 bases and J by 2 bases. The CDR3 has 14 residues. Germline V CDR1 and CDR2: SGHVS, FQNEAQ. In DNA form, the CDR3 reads TGTGCCAGCAGCCCGACAGGGGGCAATCAGCCCCAGCATTTT. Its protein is CASSPTGGNQPQHF.

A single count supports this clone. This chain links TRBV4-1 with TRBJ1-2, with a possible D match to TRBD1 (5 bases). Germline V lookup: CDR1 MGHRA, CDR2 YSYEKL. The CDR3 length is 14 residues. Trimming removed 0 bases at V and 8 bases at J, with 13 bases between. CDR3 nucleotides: TGCGCCAGCAGCCAAGAGGCAGGGTCGGGCGGCTACACCTTC. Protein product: CASSQEAGSGGYTF.

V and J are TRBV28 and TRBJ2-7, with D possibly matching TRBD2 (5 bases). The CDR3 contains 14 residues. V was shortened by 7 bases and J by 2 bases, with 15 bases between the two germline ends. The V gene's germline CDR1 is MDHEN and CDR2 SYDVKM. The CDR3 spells CASNLGGPPYEQYF. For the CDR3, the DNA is TGTGCCAGCAATTTGGGCGGGCCCCCCTACGAGCAGTACTTC.

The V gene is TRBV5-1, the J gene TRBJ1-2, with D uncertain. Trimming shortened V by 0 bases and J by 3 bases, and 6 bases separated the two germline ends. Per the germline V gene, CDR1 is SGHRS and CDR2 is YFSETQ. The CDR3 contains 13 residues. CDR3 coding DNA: TGCGCCAGCAGCTTGGGCGGAGACTATGGCTACACCTTC. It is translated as CASSLGGDYGYTF.